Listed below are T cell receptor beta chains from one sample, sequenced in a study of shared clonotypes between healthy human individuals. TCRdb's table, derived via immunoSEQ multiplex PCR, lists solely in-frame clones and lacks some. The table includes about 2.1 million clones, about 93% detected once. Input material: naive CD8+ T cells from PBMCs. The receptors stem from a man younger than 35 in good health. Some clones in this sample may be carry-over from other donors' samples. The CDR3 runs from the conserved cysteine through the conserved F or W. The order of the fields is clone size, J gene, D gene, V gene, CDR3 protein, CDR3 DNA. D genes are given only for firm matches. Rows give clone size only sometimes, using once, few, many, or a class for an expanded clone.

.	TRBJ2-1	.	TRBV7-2	CASSLGGNYNEQFF	TGTGCCAGCAGCTTAGGCGGAAACTACAATGAGCAGTTCTTC
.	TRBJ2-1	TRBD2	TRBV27	CASSLSAGAKTNEQFF	TGTGCCAGCAGTTTATCGGCGGGAGCAAAAACCAATGAGCAGTTCTTC
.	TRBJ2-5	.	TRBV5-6	CASSLGGIEETQYF	TGTGCCAGCAGCTTAGGAGGGATCGAGGAGACCCAGTACTTC
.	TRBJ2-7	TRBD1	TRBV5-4	CASSLWTGTTYEQYF	TGTGCCAGCAGCCTGTGGACAGGGACGACCTACGAGCAGTACTTC
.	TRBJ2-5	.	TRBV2	CASSDGGIETQYF	TGTGCCAGCAGTGATGGCGGGATAGAGACCCAGTACTTC
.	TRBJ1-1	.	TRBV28	CASSLGDRHNEAFF	TGTGCCAGCAGTTTAGGAGACAGGCATAATGAAGCTTTCTTT
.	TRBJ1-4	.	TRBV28	CASSPSDATNEKLFF	TGTGCCAGCAGTCCTTCAGATGCAACTAATGAAAAACTGTTTTTT
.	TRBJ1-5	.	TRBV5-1	CASSLVGGNQPQHF	TGCGCCAGCAGCCTGGTTGGAGGTAATCAGCCCCAGCATTTT
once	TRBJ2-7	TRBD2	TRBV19	CASSTNGGMGTPYEQYF	TGTGCCAGTAGTACGAACGGGGGGATGGGGACCCCCTACGAGCAGTACTTC
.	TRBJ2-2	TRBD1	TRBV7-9	CASGTGVTTGELFF	TGTGCCAGCGGGACAGGGGTTACCACCGGGGAGCTGTTTTTT
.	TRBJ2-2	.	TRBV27	CASSFLGGDPITGELFF	TGTGCCAGCAGTTTTTTGGGCGGAGACCCTATTACCGGGGAGCTGTTTTTT
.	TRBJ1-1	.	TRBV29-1	CSVSVPNTEAFF	TGCAGCGTTTCAGTCCCTAACACTGAAGCTTTCTTT
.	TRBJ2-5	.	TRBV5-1	CASSFASMDWRETQYF	TGCGCCAGCAGCTTTGCTTCTATGGACTGGCGGGAGACCCAGTACTTC
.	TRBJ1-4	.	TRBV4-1	CASSQEGRGNEKLFF	TGCGCCAGCAGCCAAGAGGGCAGAGGGAATGAAAAACTGTTTTTT
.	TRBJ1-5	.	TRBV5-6	CASSLAGPSQPQHF	TGTGCCAGCAGCTTGGCGGGTCCCAGTCAGCCCCAGCATTTT
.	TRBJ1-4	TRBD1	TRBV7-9	CASSLTDRGNEKLFF	TGTGCCAGCAGCTTGACAGACAGGGGTAATGAAAAACTGTTTTTT
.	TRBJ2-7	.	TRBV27	CASSLSGTLTYEQYF	TGTGCCAGCAGTTTGTCCGGGACCCTTACCTACGAGCAGTACTTC
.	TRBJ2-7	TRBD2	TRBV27	CASSGLAGGYEQYF	TGTGCCAGCAGTGGACTAGCGGGAGGGTACGAGCAGTACTTC
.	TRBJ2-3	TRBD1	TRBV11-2	CASSGPTGYPLLGETQYF	TGTGCCAGCAGCGGGCCGACAGGGTACCCGCTTTTAGGGGAAACGCAGTATTTT
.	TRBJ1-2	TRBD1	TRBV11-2	CASSLGPGQGAGGYTF	TGTGCCAGCAGCTTAGGACCGGGACAGGGGGCCGGCGGCTACACCTTC
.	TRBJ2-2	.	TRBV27	CASSLPDTGELFF	TGTGCCAGCAGTTTACCGGACACCGGGGAGCTGTTTTTT
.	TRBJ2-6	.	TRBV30	CAWSDPRGAPPVLTF	TGTGCCTGGAGTGATCCCAGGGGCGCGCCACCCGTCCTGACTTTC
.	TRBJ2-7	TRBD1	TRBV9	CASSINLGQENSYEQYF	TGTGCCAGCAGCATTAACTTAGGACAGGAAAATTCCTACGAGCAGTACTTC
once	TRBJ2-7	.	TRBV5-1	CASSWGLAGVPYEQYF	TGCGCCAGCAGCTGGGGGCTGGCGGGGGTTCCCTACGAGCAGTACTTC
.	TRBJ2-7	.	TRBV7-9	CASSHQETGQYF	TGTGCCAGCAGCCATCAGGAGACTGGGCAGTACTTC
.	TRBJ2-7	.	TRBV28	CASSPAGSSYEQYF	TGTGCCAGCAGTCCGGCCGGGAGCTCCTACGAGCAGTACTTC
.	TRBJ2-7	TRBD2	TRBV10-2	CASSETSGAVF	TGCGCCAGCAGTGAGACTAGCGGAGCTGTTTTC
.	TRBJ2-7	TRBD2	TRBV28	CASSTLAGGRVYEQYF	TGTGCCAGCAGCACCCTAGCGGGAGGCCGGGTCTACGAGCAGTACTTC
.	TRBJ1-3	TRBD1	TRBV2	CASFLRQGARGSGNTIYF	TGTGCCAGTTTTCTGAGACAGGGGGCGCGGGGATCTGGAAACACCATATATTTT
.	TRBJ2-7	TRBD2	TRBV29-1	CSVEVTGLAGGLAYEQYF	TGCAGCGTTGAAGTAACGGGACTAGCGGGAGGCCTTGCCTACGAGCAGTACTTC
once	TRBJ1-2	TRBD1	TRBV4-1	CASSHRTGHYGYTF	TGCGCCAGCAGCCACCGGACAGGGCACTATGGCTACACCTTC
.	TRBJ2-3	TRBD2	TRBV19	CASSTRLAGGLDTQYF	TGTGCCAGTAGTACCCGACTAGCGGGAGGTTTAGATACGCAGTATTTT
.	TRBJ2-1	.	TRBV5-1	CASSPVAYSFYNEQFF	TGCGCCAGCAGCCCCGTGGCCTACTCTTTCTACAATGAGCAGTTCTTC
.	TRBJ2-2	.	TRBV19	CASSPGAPGELFF	TGTGCCAGTAGTCCAGGGGCGCCCGGGGAGCTGTTTTTT
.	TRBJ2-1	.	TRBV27	CASSLNDRAGSYNEQFF	TGTGCCAGCAGCCTTAACGACAGGGCGGGATCCTACAATGAGCAGTTCTTC
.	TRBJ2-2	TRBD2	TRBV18	CASSLPLTSGSVIGELFF	TGTGCCAGCTCACTCCCTCTGACTAGCGGGAGCGTCATCGGGGAGCTGTTTTTT
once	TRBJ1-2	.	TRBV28	CASSMPGHAGVYGYTF	TGTGCCAGCAGTATGCCTGGACATGCCGGGGTCTATGGCTACACCTTC
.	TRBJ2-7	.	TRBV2	CASSQGEALTQFYEQYF	TGTGCCAGCTCCCAAGGGGAGGCCCTGACCCAGTTCTACGAGCAGTACTTC
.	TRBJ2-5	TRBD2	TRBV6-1	CASRAGTSFWETQYF	TGTGCCAGCAGGGCCGGGACTAGTTTTTGGGAGACCCAGTACTTC
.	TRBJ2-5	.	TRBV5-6	CAGSLRGTPEGQYF	TGTGCCGGCAGCTTGCGAGGAACCCCCGAGGGCCAGTACTTC
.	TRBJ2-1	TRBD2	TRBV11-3	CASSLEREGRNEQFF	TGTGCCAGCAGCTTAGAGCGGGAGGGCCGTAATGAGCAGTTCTTC
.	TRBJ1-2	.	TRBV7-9	CASSRPRTGDGGYTF	TGTGCCAGCAGCCGACCCAGAACTGGGGATGGAGGCTACACCTTC
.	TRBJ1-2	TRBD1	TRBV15	CATSRQGQGLPNYGYTF	TGTGCCACCAGCAGACAGGGACAGGGGCTCCCTAACTATGGCTACACCTTC
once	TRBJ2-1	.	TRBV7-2	CASSSPGTYNEQFF	TGTGCCAGCAGCTCCCCGGGGACCTACAATGAGCAGTTCTTC
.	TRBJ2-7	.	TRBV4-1	CASSPRDTSYEQYF	TGCGCCAGCAGCCCCCGGGACACCTCCTACGAGCAGTACTTC
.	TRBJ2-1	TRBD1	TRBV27	CASSLITGQGPHEQFF	TGTGCCAGCAGTTTAATTACCGGACAGGGCCCCCATGAGCAGTTCTTC
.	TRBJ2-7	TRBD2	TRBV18	CASSLGTSGNYEQYF	TGTGCCAGCTCACTGGGAACTAGCGGGAATTACGAGCAGTACTTC
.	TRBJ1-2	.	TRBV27	CASSSGISDYGYTF	TGTGCCAGCAGTTCAGGGATTTCGGACTATGGCTACACCTTC
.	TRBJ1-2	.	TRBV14	CASRGDGHGYTF	TGTGCCAGCAGAGGAGACGGTCATGGCTACACCTTC
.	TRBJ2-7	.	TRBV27	CASSLTASYYEQYF	TGTGCCAGCAGTTTAACTGCATCCTACTACGAGCAGTACTTC
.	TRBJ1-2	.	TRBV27	CASSPAKYYGYTF	TGTGCCAGCAGCCCTGCCAAGTACTATGGCTACACCTTC